The text below deals with one T cell receptor beta chain. The record originates from a study of blood T cell repertoires in COVID-19. For the study at large: The samples span acute and convalescent COVID-19 from the United States, Italy and Spain. The cDNA or gDNA used as material had been derived from T cells, B-cell-depleted T cells, or PBMCs.

Original processing notes: Cell counts per sample came from amplifying reference gene primers. Data came from immunoSEQ multiplex PCR; TCRdb stores just in-frame clones and leaves some out. D and trimming come from the DNA, and the V and J calls and clone size come from that table. Seen here are 150,000 to 200,000 clones, about 81% observed once, and the top ten hold roughly 11%. V trimming: 2 bases; J trimming: 1 base; junction bases outside the gene matches: 3. CDR3 length: 15 residues. CDR1 is SGHDT, CDR2 YYEEEE, per germline. Material: peripheral blood. The TCR sequence derives from a man between 60 and 75 years old with active or convalescent COVID-19. This rearrangement joins TRBV5-6 to TRBJ2-7, with TRBD1 matching over 10 bases. The CDR3 DNA reads as TGTGCCAGCAGCTTTGGACAGGGGGGTTCCTACGAGCAGTACTTC. Translated: CASSFGQGGSYEQYF. Using reference TRBV5-6 and TRBJ2-7 for the parts outside the CDR3, the full variable domain is DAGVTQSPTHLIKTRGQQVTLRCSPKSGHDTVSWYQQALGQGPQFIFQYYEEEERQRGNFPDRFSGHQFPNYSSELNVNALLLGDSALYLCASSFGQGGSYEQYFGPGTRLTVT.